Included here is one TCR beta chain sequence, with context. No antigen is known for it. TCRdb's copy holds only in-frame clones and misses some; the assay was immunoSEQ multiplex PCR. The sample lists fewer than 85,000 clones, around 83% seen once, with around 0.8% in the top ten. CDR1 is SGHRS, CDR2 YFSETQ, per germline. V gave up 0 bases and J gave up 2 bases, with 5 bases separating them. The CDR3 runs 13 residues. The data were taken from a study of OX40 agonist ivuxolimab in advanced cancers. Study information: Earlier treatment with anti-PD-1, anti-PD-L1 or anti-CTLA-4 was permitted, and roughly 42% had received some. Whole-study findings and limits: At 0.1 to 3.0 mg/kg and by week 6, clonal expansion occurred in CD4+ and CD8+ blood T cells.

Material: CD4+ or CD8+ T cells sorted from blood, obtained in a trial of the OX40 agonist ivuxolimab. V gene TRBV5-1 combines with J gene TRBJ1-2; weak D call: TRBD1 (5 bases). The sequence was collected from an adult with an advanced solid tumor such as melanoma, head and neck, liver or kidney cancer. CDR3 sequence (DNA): TGCGCCAGCAGCTTGGGACAGAACTATGGCTACACCTTC. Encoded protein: CASSLGQNYGYTF.